The 6 T cell receptor beta chains listed next were all sequenced from one sample in a study of Ad26.COV2.S vaccination and SARS-CoV-2 variants. Noted treatment: 15 to 20 received Ad26.COV2.S at low or high dose, single or two shots; 5 received placebo; per-sample allocation not given. It was on day 63 after the first vaccine or placebo injection that samples were taken. Some clones are missing from TCRdb's copy, which holds only in-frame ones; the method was immunoSEQ multiplex PCR. The sample consists of more than 300,000 clones, roughly 84% of them appearing once. This sample comprised peripheral blood, obtained in a trial of Ad26.COV2.S vaccine versus placebo. All receptors derive from a person between 18 and 59 years old who received the Ad26.COV2.S COVID-19 vaccine or a placebo.

This rearrangement joins TRBV15 to TRBJ1-1; D is possibly TRBD1 (5 bases). CDR3 size: 15 residues. Germline V gene data show CDR1 as LNHNV and CDR2 as YYDKDF (reference sequence). V lost 7 bases, J lost 3 bases, and 18 bases lay in between. As DNA, the CDR3 is TGTGCCACCACCCTTTATCGACAGAGCTACACTGAAGCTTTCTTT. It translates to CATTLYRQSYTEAFF.

The genes are TRBV2 and TRBJ1-2; D is possibly TRBD1 (5 bases). The V end lost 5 bases, the J end lost 6 bases, and 16 bases lay between the germline ends. The CDR3 contains 14 residues. Germline V gene lookup returns CDR1 SNHLY and CDR2 FYNNEI. The CDR3 DNA is TGTGCCAGCAGTTTTCGCCGGGGGTTAGATGGCTACACCTTC. Amino acids: CASSFRRGLDGYTF.

This clone was observed a few times. CDR3: CASSLSDRNFYGYTF. The CDR3 nucleotides read TGTGCCAGCAGTTTATCGGACAGGAACTTCTATGGCTACACCTTC. V usage is TRBV27 and J usage is TRBJ1-2; TRBD1 aligns across 7 bases. The CDR3 is 15 amino acids. From germline, CDR1 is MNHEY and CDR2 SMNVEV (reference sequence). Losses at the gene ends were 0 bases for V and 4 bases for J; bases not matched to a gene: 5.

The chain recombines TRBV7-2 with TRBJ1-1; tentative D call: TRBD1 (5 bases). The CDR3 consists of 13 residues. From germline, CDR1 is SGHTA and CDR2 FQGNSA. Trimming removed 3 bases from V and 10 bases from J, with 15 bases in between. The CDR3 region is CASSFRDLQRAFF. The CDR3 DNA reads TGTGCCAGCAGCTTCAGGGACCTCCAAAGAGCTTTCTTT.

The chain uses TRBV5-4 and TRBJ2-3; D perhaps matches TRBD1 (7 bases). The germline V gene encodes CDR1 SGHNT and CDR2 YYREEE (reference sequence). V lost 3 bases and J 3 bases, leaving 11 bases between the germline ends. This CDR3 has 14 amino acids. The CDR3 here is CASSSTGRTDTQYF. The CDR3 DNA follows: TGTGCCAGCAGCTCGACAGGGAGGACAGATACGCAGTATTTT. The full variable domain, with the rest looked up from reference TRBV5-4 and TRBJ2-3, is ETGVTQSPTHLIKTRGQQVTLRCSSQSGHNTVSWYQQALGQGPQFIFQYYREEENGRGNFPPRFSGLQFPNYSSELNVNALELDDSALYLCASSSTGRTDTQYFGPGTRLTVL.

The chain combines TRBV15 with TRBJ1-1; no firm D call. This CDR3 has 14 amino acids. The germline V and J ends were trimmed by 1 base and 3 bases, with 9 bases remaining between them. Germline CDR1 reads LNHNV; CDR2 reads YYDKDF (reference sequence). CDR3 sequence (DNA): TGTGCCACCAGCAGAGGGCAGTTATACACTGAAGCTTTCTTT. Its translation: CATSRGQLYTEAFF. The full variable domain, in which reference TRBV15 and TRBJ1-1 provide the parts outside the CDR3, is DAMVIQNPRYQVTQFGKPVTLSCSQTLNHNVMYWYQQKSSQAPKLLFHYYDKDFNNEADTPDNFQSRRPNTSFCFLDIRSPGLGDTAMYLCATSRGQLYTEAFFGQGTRLTVV.